Presented here are 9 T cell receptor beta chains from one specimen sequenced in a study of OX40 agonist ivuxolimab in advanced cancers. Using immunoSEQ multiplex PCR, the repertoire was profiled, and TCRdb retains in-frame clones only, with some absent. The sample records roughly 140,000 clones, 85% to 95% being singletons. The specimen was CD4+ or CD8+ T cells sorted from blood, collected in a trial of the OX40 agonist ivuxolimab. Receptor source: an adult with an advanced solid tumor such as melanoma, head and neck, liver or kidney cancer.

J is TRBJ2-7 and V is TRBV4-3; D is uncertain. Germline V lookup: CDR1 LGHNA, CDR2 YSLEER. V was clipped by 1 base and J by 4 bases, with 8 bases between them. The CDR3 extends over 13 amino acids. The CDR3 sequence is CASSQGAPYEQYF. The DNA for the CDR3 is TGCGCCAGCAGCCAAGGGGCGCCTTACGAGCAGTACTTC.

The chain links TRBV28 to TRBJ2-5; D tentatively reads TRBD1 or TRBD2 (7 bases each). CDR1 is MDHEN and CDR2 is SYDVKM in the germline V gene. The CDR3 sequence is 15 residues long. V was trimmed by 3 bases and J by 7 bases, leaving 18 bases between them. The CDR3 sequence is CASSFAQGGFGTQYF. The DNA for the CDR3 is TGTGCCAGCAGTTTTGCCCAGGGGGGGTTTGGGACCCAGTACTTC.

This chain joins TRBV9 and TRBJ1-5; 11 bases match TRBD1. The CDR3 runs 16 residues. CDR1 is SGDLS, CDR2 YYNGEE, per germline. V shed 0 bases and J 4 bases; nucleotides not matched to a gene: 3. Written as DNA, the CDR3 is TGTGCCAGCAGCGTAGGGACAGGGGGCAATAATCAGCCCCAGCATTTT. Translation gives CASSVGTGGNNQPQHF.

The chain carries TRBV9 and TRBJ1-2, with 7 positions matching TRBD1. Germline values: CDR1 SGDLS, CDR2 YYNGEE. This CDR3 region has 16 residues. With 0 bases clipped from V and 7 bases from J, the junction kept 12 bases outside the gene matches. This CDR3 reads CASSVDQSGQVGGYTF. For the CDR3, the DNA is TGTGCCAGCAGCGTAGATCAGAGCGGACAGGTCGGTGGCTACACCTTC.

There are a few counts of this clone. The gene calls are TRBV12-5 and TRBJ2-1; 11 bases match TRBD2. Losses at the gene ends were 6 bases for V and 0 bases for J; bases not matched to a gene: 16. Looked up from germline, CDR1 is LGHNT and CDR2 is FRNRAP. This CDR3 has 20 residues. In DNA form, the CDR3 reads TGTGCTAGTGGGGGCTTGAGGGCTAGCGGGGGGACGAGCTCCTACAATGAGCAGTTCTTC. Translated: CASGGLRASGGTSSYNEQFF. The full variable domain, completed using reference TRBV12-5 and TRBJ2-1, is DARVTQTPRHKVTEMGQEVTMRCQPILGHNTVFWYRQTMMQGLELLAYFRNRAPLDDSGMPKDRFSAEMPDATLATLKIQPSEPRDSAVYFCASGGLRASGGTSSYNEQFFGPGTRLTVL.

The J gene is TRBJ1-2, the V gene TRBV27; 10 positions agree with TRBD1. CDR1 is MNHEY and CDR2 is SMNVEV in the germline V gene (reference sequence). The CDR3 loop spans 16 amino acids. V lost 6 bases and J lost 4; bases outside the gene matches: 11. The CDR3 here is CASSLNPGQGFYGYTF. As DNA, the CDR3 is TGTGCCAGCAGCCTGAATCCGGGACAGGGGTTCTATGGCTACACCTTC.

This clone was observed once. The chain carries TRBV19 and TRBJ1-1, with unresolved D. CDR1 and CDR2 from the germline V gene are LNHDA and SQIVND (reference sequence). This CDR3 comprises 14 residues. In DNA, the CDR3 is TGTGCAGCGAAAGGAACAGTCATGAACACTGAAGCTTTCTTT. It translates to CAAKGTVMNTEAFF.

This chain joins TRBV9 and TRBJ2-5; D might be TRBD2 (6 bases). Germline V gives CDR1 SGDLS, CDR2 YYNGEE. The CDR3 is made up of 14 amino acids. Trimming stripped 0 bases from V and 1 base from J, with 7 bases between. CDR3 in amino acids: CASSVAGVQETQYF. As DNA, the CDR3 is TGTGCCAGCAGCGTAGCGGGGGTCCAAGAGACCCAGTACTTC. Based on the CDR3 plus reference TRBV9 and TRBJ2-5, the full variable domain is DSGVTQTPKHLITATGQRVTLRCSPRSGDLSVYWYQQSLDQGLQFLIQYYNGEERAKGNILERFSAQQFPDLHSELNLSSLELGDSALYFCASSVAGVQETQYFGPGTRLLVL.

V is TRBV9 and J is TRBJ2-5, with 7 bases identical to TRBD2. CDR1 is SGDLS, CDR2 YYNGEE, per germline. CDR3 length: 14 residues. Trimming cost V 5 bases and J 2 bases; bases outside gene matches: 6. The chain's CDR3 is CASSPAGLQETQYF. CDR3 sequence (DNA): TGTGCCAGCAGTCCAGCGGGGTTACAAGAGACCCAGTACTTC. The full variable domain, completed using reference TRBV9 and TRBJ2-5, is DSGVTQTPKHLITATGQRVTLRCSPRSGDLSVYWYQQSLDQGLQFLIQYYNGEERAKGNILERFSAQQFPDLHSELNLSSLELGDSALYFCASSPAGLQETQYFGPGTRLLVL.